Below are 29 T cell receptor beta chains sequenced from a single sample in a study of shared clonotypes between healthy human individuals. Assay: immunoSEQ multiplex PCR; the TCRdb copy retains only in-frame clones and omits some. The sample holds some 2,400,000 clones, 95% seen once. The sequenced sample consisted of naive CD4+ T cells sorted from blood. Subset indicated: CD45RA+ positively selected. The receptors come from a man younger than 35 in good health.

The CDR3 is CASSGGYNEQFF. Here the CDR3 DNA reads TGTGCCAGCAGCGGGGGGTACAATGAGCAGTTCTTC. This sequence joins TRBV5-4 and TRBJ2-1; D may be TRBD2 (6 bases). This CDR3 is built from 12 residues. The ends were cut back, 4 bases at V and 4 bases at J, with 6 bases in the middle. The germline gives CDR1 SGHNT, CDR2 YYREEE (reference sequence).

This clone has just one count. This chain connects TRBV6-5 to TRBJ1-5, with D uncertain. Per germline, CDR1 MNHEY and CDR2 SVGAGI. V lost 2 bases, J lost 0 bases, and 8 bases lay in between. CDR3 length equals 15 residues. CDR3 in DNA: TGTGCCAGCAGTTACGGCCTTAATAGCAATCAGCCCCAGCATTTT. Its translation: CASSYGLNSNQPQHF.

This clone was seen a single time. This chain uses TRBV28 with TRBJ1-5; possible D gene TRBD1, 6 bases. V was clipped by 6 bases and J by 2 bases, with 17 bases between them. Per germline, CDR1 MDHEN and CDR2 SYDVKM. The CDR3 runs 16 residues. The DNA of the CDR3 is TGTGCCAGCAGCAACAACAGGGAACGGGGCAATCAGCCCCAGCATTTT. Translating it yields CASSNNRERGNQPQHF. Drawing the rest from reference TRBV28 and TRBJ1-5, the complete variable domain is DVKVTQSSRYLVKRTGEKVFLECVQDMDHENMFWYRQDPGLGLRLIYFSYDVKMKEKGDIPEGYSVSREKKERFSLILESASTNQTSMYLCASSNNRERGNQPQHFGDGTRLSIL.

The gene calls are TRBV7-9 and TRBJ1-6; TRBD1 agrees at 7 bases. The V gene's germline CDR1 is SEHNR and CDR2 FQNEAQ (reference sequence). The junction had 8 bases not matched to a gene; V was cut back by 5 bases and J by 4 bases. CDR3 length: 16 residues. Here the CDR3 reads CASSPRGGGYNSPLHF. CDR3 coding DNA: TGTGCCAGCAGCCCGCGAGGGGGCGGGTATAATTCACCCCTCCACTTT.

This chain uses TRBV2 with TRBJ2-2; 8 positions agree with TRBD2. The CDR3 runs 16 residues. The germline V gene has CDR1 SNHLY and CDR2 FYNNEI. V shed 6 bases, J shed 1 base, and the junction held 7 bases outside the gene matches. The CDR3 reads CASSQRTSQNTGELFF. CDR3 DNA sequence: TGTGCCAGCAGCCAGAGGACTAGCCAGAACACCGGGGAGCTGTTTTTT.

The chain uses TRBV6-5 and TRBJ2-2; D gene uncertain. The CDR3 has 14 residues. V dropped 7 bases and J dropped 2 bases, with 11 bases sitting between them. Germline V gene lookup returns CDR1 MNHEY and CDR2 SVGAGI. The CDR3 nucleotides read TGTGCCAGCATGGTTCAGTTAAACACCGGGGAGCTGTTTTTT. Protein: CASMVQLNTGELFF.

This chain connects TRBV4-1 to TRBJ2-7, with 8 bases aligning to TRBD1. The CDR3 is 17 residues long. Unmatched junction bases numbered 13, after V lost 3 bases and J lost 3 bases. Germline-derived CDR1 and CDR2 are MGHRA and YSYEKL. The CDR3 is CASSHKRPTGGLYEQYF. The CDR3 nucleotides read TGCGCCAGCAGCCACAAGCGTCCCACAGGGGGTCTCTACGAGCAGTACTTC.

The CDR3: CASMTAALGSYEQYF. The CDR3 region has the DNA TGTGCCAGCATGACCGCGGCCCTTGGGAGCTACGAGCAGTACTTC. The chain has TRBV27 and TRBJ2-7; maybe TRBD2 (5 bases). The CDR3 totals 15 residues. Trimming stripped 7 bases from V and 3 bases from J, with 19 bases between. The germline V gene has CDR1 MNHEY and CDR2 SMNVEV (reference sequence).

The chain is built from TRBV7-9 and TRBJ2-7; 9 bases align to TRBD1. V lost 4 bases, J lost 5 bases, and 15 bases stayed unmatched. This CDR3 contains 17 residues. CDR1 is SEHNR, CDR2 FQNEAQ, per germline (reference sequence). The CDR3 region has the DNA TGTGCCAGCAGCTCGGCCAACCGCGGGACAGGGTCGGACGAGCAGTACTTC. Its translation: CASSSANRGTGSDEQYF.

The gene calls are TRBV5-1 and TRBJ2-5, with 14 bases lining up with TRBD2. The V and J ends lost 8 bases and 5 bases, in that order; junction bases with no gene match: 11. The germline V gene encodes CDR1 SGHRS and CDR2 YFSETQ. This CDR3 spans 16 amino acids. The CDR3 sequence is CASRGLAGVKGETQYF. CDR3 DNA sequence: TGCGCCAGTCGGGGACTAGCGGGAGTAAAGGGGGAGACCCAGTACTTC.

The chain couples TRBV5-1 to TRBJ1-5, with a possible D match to TRBD1 (5 bases). V lost 4 bases, J lost 6 bases, and 14 bases lay in between. The CDR3 is 14 amino acids. Germline CDR1 SGHRS, CDR2 YFSETQ. CDR3: CASSPGRGGQPQHF. CDR3 nucleotide sequence: TGCGCCAGCAGCCCGGGGCGCGGGGGTCAGCCCCAGCATTTT.

The count of this clone is one. The chain uses TRBV5-6 and TRBJ1-3, with 7 bases that match TRBD1. Germline V CDR1 and CDR2: SGHDT, YYEEEE. CDR3 length equals 13 residues. J was trimmed by 14 bases and V by 4 bases; bases with no gene match: 12. The CDR3 nucleotides read TGTGCCAGCAGCCCGGGACAGCCCGCTCCGTTATATTTT. It yields the protein CASSPGQPAPLYF.

This rearrangement joins TRBV11-2 to TRBJ2-7; 7 bases agree with TRBD1. The trim removed 1 base at V and 5 bases at J, leaving 14 bases unmatched. The CDR3 sequence is 17 residues long. CDR1 SGHAT and CDR2 FQNNGV come from the germline V gene. The CDR3 loop is CASSLAGTAFGGDEQYF. CDR3 DNA sequence: TGTGCCAGCAGCTTAGCCGGGACAGCGTTCGGTGGGGACGAGCAGTACTTC.

V usage is TRBV4-1 and J usage is TRBJ1-2; the D is unclear. Trimming cost V 1 base and J 2 bases, with 17 bases left between them. This CDR3 is built from 17 residues. CDR1 and CDR2 from the germline V gene are MGHRA and YSYEKL. This chain's CDR3 is CASSQVPQSYANYGYTF. In nucleotides, the CDR3 is TGCGCCAGCAGCCAAGTTCCCCAATCCTACGCCAACTATGGCTACACCTTC.

With regard to this clone: Other nucleotide sequences in the sample specify the same CDR3. V gene TRBV7-9 combines with J gene TRBJ2-7; 8 positions match TRBD2. J was trimmed by 4 bases and V by 4 bases; bases with no gene match: 6. This CDR3 contains 14 residues. From germline, CDR1 is SEHNR and CDR2 FQNEAQ (reference sequence). This CDR3 reads CASSSGGASYEQYF. CDR3 in DNA: TGTGCCAGCAGCTCCGGGGGGGCCTCGTACGAGCAGTACTTC.

The chain employs TRBV7-9 and TRBJ2-7, with D tentatively TRBD1 or TRBD2 (5 bases each). The CDR3 length is 15 residues. The V gene's germline CDR1 is SEHNR and CDR2 FQNEAQ (reference sequence). V lost 0 bases and J lost 7, with 16 bases in between. CDR3 nucleotides: TGTGCCAGCAGCTTAGCGACCCTCGCCTGGGGGGAGCAGTACTTC. Encoded protein: CASSLATLAWGEQYF.

The rearrangement joins TRBV19 to TRBJ1-5; possible D gene TRBD1, 5 bases. CDR3 length: 14 residues. Trimming stripped 9 bases from V and 0 bases from J, with 12 bases between. Germline V gene data show CDR1 as LNHDA and CDR2 as SQIVND (reference sequence). This chain's CDR3 is CASDGTASNQPQHF. DNA of the CDR3: TGTGCCAGCGACGGGACGGCTAGCAATCAGCCCCAGCATTTT. Full variable domain (outside the CDR3, taken from reference TRBV19 and TRBJ1-5): DGGITQSPKYLFRKEGQNVTLSCEQNLNHDAMYWYRQDPGQGLRLIYYSQIVNDFQKGDIAEGYSVSREKKESFPLTVTSAQKNPTAFYLCASDGTASNQPQHFGDGTRLSIL.

This chain joins TRBV2 and TRBJ2-5, with TRBD1 matching 8 bases. The germline gives CDR1 SNHLY, CDR2 FYNNEI. The CDR3 runs 14 residues. J gave up 5 bases and V 3 bases, and 5 bases lay outside the gene matches. The CDR3 bases are TGTGCCAGCAGTGATGTGACAGGGGATGAGACCCAGTACTTC. It specifies CASSDVTGDETQYF.

The chain recombines TRBV10-3 with TRBJ2-2; no definite D call. CDR1 ENHRY and CDR2 SYGVKD come from the germline V gene. V lost 7 bases to trimming and J lost 6 bases, with 9 bases between them. The CDR3 consists of 12 residues. CDR3 loop: CAINISPGELFF. CDR3 nucleotides: TGTGCCATCAACATCAGCCCCGGGGAGCTGTTTTTT.

Concerning this clone: Other DNA sequences in this sample translate to the same CDR3. The chain has TRBV6-1 and TRBJ1-6; no clear D. V lost 0 bases and J lost 10, with 10 bases in between. Germline CDR1 MNHNS, CDR2 SASEGT. The CDR3 totals 14 residues. CDR3 residues: CASSEAVGGSPLHF. The CDR3 DNA is TGTGCCAGCAGTGAAGCGGTAGGAGGATCACCCCTCCACTTT.

The gene calls are TRBV21-1 and TRBJ1-4; whether TRBD1, the table's D call, matches the DNA was not checked. TRBV21-1 corresponds to a pseudogene. This CDR3 spans 15 amino acids. The CDR3 spells CASSKGGQGNEKLFF. Written as DNA, the CDR3 is TGTGCCAGCAGCAAAGGGGGACAGGGGAATGAAAAACTGTTTTTT.

This chain joins TRBV2 and TRBJ2-5; D is possibly TRBD1 (6 bases). CDR1 is SNHLY and CDR2 is FYNNEI in the germline V gene. With 7 bases removed from V and 4 bases from J, the gap between germline ends came to 19 bases. The CDR3 length is 15 residues. The CDR3 coding sequence is TGTGCCAGCACCGACGCAACAGGGACGGGAGAGACCCAGTACTTC. This gives the protein CASTDATGTGETQYF.

This clone was recorded once. The gene calls are TRBV5-1 and TRBJ1-1; TRBD1 matches 7 bases. The CDR3 totals 13 residues. The V segment lost 4 bases and the J segment 6 bases; nucleotides outside the gene matches: 6. In germline, CDR1 is SGHRS, CDR2 YFSETQ. The CDR3 reads CASSPGTAAEAFF. CDR3 in DNA: TGCGCCAGCAGCCCGGGGACAGCTGCTGAAGCTTTCTTT.

The chain links TRBV19 to TRBJ1-3; tentative D call: TRBD1 (6 bases). Between the trimmed V and J ends, which lost 7 bases and 5 bases, there was a span of 12 bases. Germline CDR1 is LNHDA and CDR2 is SQIVND (reference sequence). The CDR3 is 13 residues long. DNA of the CDR3: TGTGCCAGTACAGACAGGCAGCGAAACACCATATATTTT. Its protein is CASTDRQRNTIYF. The full variable domain, its missing parts supplied by reference TRBV19 and TRBJ1-3, is DGGITQSPKYLFRKEGQNVTLSCEQNLNHDAMYWYRQDPGQGLRLIYYSQIVNDFQKGDIAEGYSVSREKKESFPLTVTSAQKNPTAFYLCASTDRQRNTIYFGEGSWLTVV.

The chain joins TRBV27 to TRBJ1-1; 7 bases are shared with TRBD1. The V segment lost 4 bases and the J segment 4 bases; nucleotides outside the gene matches: 9. The germline V gene has CDR1 MNHEY and CDR2 SMNVEV (reference sequence). The CDR3 consists of 15 residues. The chain's CDR3 is CASSSLTGTGTEAFF. The CDR3 DNA sequence: TGTGCCAGCAGTTCCTTGACAGGGACGGGCACTGAAGCTTTCTTT.

The chain joins TRBV5-1 to TRBJ1-1; no clear D. V was cut by 0 bases and J by 0 bases, with 9 bases left in between. Germline values: CDR1 SGHRS, CDR2 YFSETQ. This CDR3 has 15 amino acids. The CDR3 region is CASSLDIGMNTEAFF. The CDR3 DNA reads TGCGCCAGCAGCTTGGACATAGGGATGAACACTGAAGCTTTCTTT.

The V call is TRBV19, the J call TRBJ1-5; D unclear. Per the germline V gene, CDR1 is LNHDA and CDR2 is SQIVND (reference sequence). With 8 bases removed from V and 2 bases from J, the gap between germline ends came to 16 bases. The CDR3 sequence is 15 residues long. CDR3 loop: CASGQDPGGNQPQHF. The CDR3 DNA is TGTGCCAGTGGTCAAGATCCGGGAGGCAATCAGCCCCAGCATTTT. The entire variable domain, with the rest obtained from reference TRBV19 and TRBJ1-5, is as follows: DGGITQSPKYLFRKEGQNVTLSCEQNLNHDAMYWYRQDPGQGLRLIYYSQIVNDFQKGDIAEGYSVSREKKESFPLTVTSAQKNPTAFYLCASGQDPGGNQPQHFGDGTRLSIL.

The V call is TRBV2, the J call TRBJ1-2; 7 bases match TRBD1. The CDR3 is 12 amino acids. The trim removed 6 bases at V and 8 bases at J, leaving 6 bases unmatched. Germline CDR1 is SNHLY and CDR2 is FYNNEI. CDR3: CASRLQGSGYTF. The CDR3 region has the DNA TGTGCCAGCAGATTACAGGGGTCGGGCTACACCTTC.

The chain links TRBV7-2 to TRBJ2-7; TRBD1 is a possible D gene (5 bases). The CDR3 spans 14 residues. Germline V gene data show CDR1 as SGHTA and CDR2 as FQGNSA. Trimming removed 7 bases at V and 2 bases at J, with 15 bases between. CDR3 sequence reads: CASTLGQGTYEQYF. The CDR3 nucleotides read TGTGCCAGCACCCTAGGGCAGGGTACCTACGAGCAGTACTTC.